The rows below give T cell receptor beta chains drawn from one sample of a study of T cell responses to AZD1222 COVID-19 vaccine. Clones were read by immunoSEQ multiplex PCR, and TCRdb kept only the in-frame ones, dropping some. Of 100,000 to 150,000 clones in the sample, 91% were seen once. The specimen comprised peripheral blood, sampled 28 days after the second AZD1222 dose. These receptors were collected from an adult who received the AZD1222 COVID-19 vaccine. CDR3s include the opening cysteine and the closing phenylalanine or tryptophan. The D gene is left open where the match is weak. Size is stated for part of the rows, as once, few or many counts, or as a class when the clone is expanded.

>.|TRBV10-3|TRBJ1-4|.
CAIKDLNEKLFF
TGTGCCATCAAGGACCTTAATGAAAAACTGTTTTTT
>.|TRBV5-1|TRBJ2-2|once
CASSSPPGWELFF
TGCGCCAGCAGCTCGCCACCGGGGTGGGAGCTGTTTTTT
>TRBD1|TRBV11-3|TRBJ1-1|.
CASSLGQGQNTEAFF
TGTGCCAGCAGCTTAGGACAGGGCCAGAACACTGAAGCTTTCTTT
>TRBD2|TRBV4-2|TRBJ2-7|.
CASSQGWSGGYEQYF
TGTGCCAGCAGCCAAGGGTGGAGCGGGGGTTACGAGCAGTACTTC
>TRBD1|TRBV7-9|TRBJ1-2|.
CASSFEGDRGYGYTF
TGTGCCAGCAGCTTCGAAGGGGACAGGGGCTATGGCTACACCTTC
>TRBD1|TRBV15|TRBJ1-5|few
CATSRSRTGGMYSNQPQHF
TGTGCCACCAGCAGATCCAGGACAGGGGGCATGTATAGCAATCAGCCCCAGCATTTT
>.|TRBV19|TRBJ2-5|.
CASSIAWGSPSETQYF
TGTGCCAGTAGTATAGCGTGGGGCTCCCCATCGGAGACCCAGTACTTC
>.|TRBV29-1|TRBJ1-1|.
CSVLGPMNTEAFF
TGCAGCGTTTTGGGGCCTATGAACACTGAAGCTTTCTTT
>.|TRBV30|TRBJ1-2|.
CAWSVKSYGYTF
TGTGCCTGGAGTGTTAAAAGCTATGGCTACACCTTC
>TRBD2|TRBV7-2|TRBJ2-1|.
CASSLGGRGNEQFF
TGTGCCAGCAGCTTAGGGGGGAGGGGAAATGAGCAGTTCTTC
>.|TRBV9|TRBJ1-1|.
CASSVAVNTEAFF
TGTGCCAGCAGCGTAGCAGTGAACACTGAAGCTTTCTTT
>.|TRBV10-3|TRBJ2-2|.
CAISEGGAYTGELFF
TGTGCCATCAGTGAGGGGGGCGCGTATACCGGGGAGCTGTTTTTT
>.|TRBV4-1|TRBJ1-1|.
CASSQATLVRANTEAFF
TGCGCCAGCAGCCAAGCTACCCTGGTACGGGCGAACACTGAAGCTTTCTTT
>.|TRBV2|TRBJ1-2|once
CASSERGGNRDYGYTF
TGTGCCAGCAGTGAACGGGGGGGGAACCGGGACTATGGCTACACCTTC
>.|TRBV5-4|TRBJ1-2|.
CASSPGAENYGYTF
TGTGCCAGCAGCCCAGGGGCCGAAAACTATGGCTACACCTTC
>.|TRBV4-2|TRBJ2-1|.
CASSQDHDFYNEQFF
TGTGCCAGCAGCCAAGATCACGACTTCTACAATGAGCAGTTCTTC
>TRBD1|TRBV27|TRBJ1-5|.
CASSSGGDQPQHF
TGTGCCAGCAGTTCAGGGGGCGATCAGCCCCAGCATTTT
>TRBD1|TRBV3-1/TRBV3-2|TRBJ1-4|.
CASSRHRGTNEKLFF
TGTGCCAGCAGCCGACACAGGGGAACTAATGAAAAACTGTTTTTT
>.|TRBV10-3|TRBJ1-1|.
CAISDRVGENTEAFF
TGTGCCATCAGTGACAGGGTTGGGGAAAACACTGAAGCTTTCTTT
>.|TRBV4-1|TRBJ1-2|.
CASSLLAVNYGYTF
TGCGCCAGCAGCCTCCTCGCGGTTAACTATGGCTACACCTTC
>TRBD1|TRBV6-1|TRBJ2-5|.
CASSEIPGQGRETQYF
TGTGCCAGCAGTGAAATACCCGGACAGGGGAGGGAGACCCAGTACTTC
>.|TRBV11-3|TRBJ2-7|.
CASSLGGGDEQYF
TGTGCCAGCAGCTTAGGGGGCGGCGACGAGCAGTACTTC
>TRBD1|TRBV10-3|TRBJ1-3|.
CAIREGQGGNTIYF
TGTGCCATCAGAGAGGGACAGGGAGGAAACACCATATATTTT
>.|TRBV6-5|TRBJ2-3|.
CASSYSYADTQYF
TGTGCCAGCAGTTACTCTTACGCAGATACGCAGTATTTT
>.|TRBV7-9|TRBJ1-6|.
CASSAQGPPESPLHF
TGTGCCAGCAGCGCCCAGGGACCGCCTGAGTCACCCCTCCACTTT
>TRBD1|TRBV19|TRBJ1-2|.
CASSMGQGSGYTF
TGTGCCAGTAGTATGGGACAGGGGAGCGGCTACACCTTC
>TRBD1|TRBV6-2/TRBV6-3|TRBJ1-6|.
CASSSGQQSNLFHF
TGTGCCAGCAGTTCGGGACAGCAGTCTAATTTATTCCACTTT
>.|TRBV4-3|TRBJ1-1|.
CASSQDPLTSGEAFF
TGCGCCAGCAGCCAAGATCCTCTGACTTCGGGCGAAGCTTTCTTT
>.|TRBV25-1|TRBJ1-3|.
CASSVFSGNTIYF
TGTGCCAGCAGTGTCTTCTCTGGAAACACCATATATTTT
>.|TRBV4-1|TRBJ1-5|.
CATRAQGDNQPQHF
TGCGCCACTAGGGCCCAGGGCGATAATCAGCCCCAGCATTTT
>.|TRBV30|TRBJ2-3|.
CASTEGSSTDTQYF
TGTGCCTCCACGGAGGGGTCTAGCACAGATACGCAGTATTTT
>TRBD2|TRBV6-2/TRBV6-3|TRBJ2-5|.
CASSYGLAGVRETQYF
TGTGCCAGCAGTTATGGACTAGCGGGAGTACGTGAGACCCAGTACTTC
>.|TRBV19|TRBJ2-2|.
CASSISNRRTGELFF
TGTGCCAGTAGTATAAGTAACAGGAGGACCGGGGAGCTGTTTTTT
>TRBD1|TRBV29-1|TRBJ1-5|.
CSVGEGQGGSNQPQHF
TGCAGCGTTGGCGAGGGACAGGGGGGCTCCAATCAGCCCCAGCATTTT
>.|TRBV15|TRBJ1-1|.
CATSRKEGEEAFF
TGTGCCACCAGCAGGAAAGAAGGGGAAGAAGCTTTCTTT
>TRBD1|TRBV12-3/TRBV12-4|TRBJ1-5|.
CASRQGTYQPQHF
TGTGCCAGCAGACAGGGGACGTATCAGCCCCAGCATTTT
>TRBD1|TRBV11-3|TRBJ2-2|.
CASSLAVTGENTGELFF
TGTGCCAGCAGCTTAGCTGTGACAGGGGAAAACACCGGGGAGCTGTTTTTT
>.|TRBV12-3/TRBV12-4|TRBJ2-7|.
CASSLGVGEQYF
TGTGCCAGCAGTTTAGGTGTGGGAGAGCAGTACTTC
>.|TRBV6-6|TRBJ2-1|.
CASSNEPENEQFF
TGTGCCAGCAGTAATGAACCAGAAAATGAGCAGTTCTTC
>.|TRBV3-1/TRBV3-2|TRBJ1-2|few
CASSQESEAHYGYTF
TGTGCCAGCAGCCAAGAATCCGAGGCGCACTATGGCTACACCTTC
>.|TRBV5-4|TRBJ2-5|once
CASSLEVGAPGSQYF
TGTGCCAGCAGCTTGGAGGTCGGGGCGCCAGGATCCCAGTACTTC
>.|TRBV19|TRBJ1-5|.
CASSHTRGMRQPQHF
TGTGCCAGTAGCCACACGAGGGGGATGCGGCAGCCCCAGCATTTT
>TRBD1|TRBV30|TRBJ1-1|.
CAWDRANTEAFF
TGTGCCTGGGACAGGGCCAACACTGAAGCTTTCTTT
>TRBD1|TRBV2|TRBJ1-6|.
CASIGTGNYSPLHF
TGTGCCAGCATAGGGACAGGGAACTACTCACCCCTCCACTTT
>TRBD2|TRBV10-3|TRBJ2-3|once
CAIMTGTSGTDTQYF
TGTGCCATCATGACGGGGACTAGCGGCACAGATACGCAGTATTTT
>.|TRBV10-3|TRBJ1-1|.
CAISAGIDTEAFF
TGTGCCATCAGTGCAGGGATTGACACTGAAGCTTTCTTT
>.|TRBV2|TRBJ1-2|.
CASTYGGAEGYTF
TGTGCCAGCACCTATGGGGGGGCTGAGGGCTACACCTTC
>.|TRBV2|TRBJ1-6|.
CASSLGPSSPLHF
TGTGCCAGCAGTCTCGGGCCATCCTCACCCCTCCACTTT
>.|TRBV4-3|TRBJ1-1|.
CASSQGMNTEAFF
TGCGCCAGCAGCCAAGGGATGAACACTGAAGCTTTCTTT
>.|TRBV7-2|TRBJ2-1|.
CASTRRTPAYNEQFF
TGTGCCAGCACCCGAAGGACGCCCGCCTACAATGAGCAGTTCTTC
>.|TRBV24-1|TRBJ2-1|.
CATKDTGNEQFF
TGTGCCACCAAGGACACGGGGAATGAGCAGTTCTTC